A single sample gave rise to the 11 T cell receptor beta chains below, sequenced in a study of T cells after yellow fever vaccination. Each CDR3 protein is one row after TCRdb ran MiXCR on the 5' RACE reads. The sample contains some 300,000 distinct CDR3 sequences, around 9.3% of which appear only once. The specimen was CD4+ T cells sorted from PBMCs, collected 5 days after the yellow fever booster vaccination. These receptors were collected from a man aged 18 to 30 who received the YFV17D yellow fever vaccine.

J is TRBJ1-5 and V is TRBV12-3 or TRBV12-4, with D uncertain. CDR3 length: 14 amino acids. V was clipped by 2 bases and J by 6 bases, with 11 bases between them. In DNA, the CDR3 is TGTGCCAGCAGTTTATGGTCAACCGGTCAGCCCCAGCATTTT. Translation: CASSLWSTGQPQHF.

This clonotype occurred a few times. This sequence joins TRBV7-2 and TRBJ2-7, with TRBD1 identical over 8 bases. The V gene end was trimmed by 4 bases and the J gene end by 6 bases; junction bases not matched to a gene: 11. This CDR3 region has 15 residues. CDR1 is SGHTA, CDR2 FQGNSA, per germline. This CDR3 reads CASSSPDRGAPEQYF. CDR3 bases: TGTGCCAGCAGCTCACCCGACAGGGGAGCCCCCGAGCAGTACTTC. The full variable domain, completed using reference TRBV7-2 and TRBJ2-7, is GAGVSQSPSNKVTEKGKDVELRCDPISGHTALYWYRQSLGQGLEFLIYFQGNSAPDKSGLPSDRFSAERTGGSVSTLTIQRTQQEDSAVYLCASSSPDRGAPEQYFGPGTRLTVT.

The J gene is TRBJ2-7, the V gene TRBV18, with D perhaps given as TRBD1 or TRBD2 (5 bases each). The CDR3 has 16 amino acids. Germline V lookup: CDR1 KGHSH, CDR2 LQKENI. V shed 0 bases and J shed 4 bases, with 16 bases lying between them. The CDR3 region has the DNA TGTGCCAGCTCACCACCTGGGACCGCTTCAAGATACGAGCAGTACTTC. As protein: CASSPPGTASRYEQYF.

The genes are TRBV14 and TRBJ1-1; tentatively, D is TRBD1 (5 bases). V lost 6 bases to trimming and J lost 7 bases, with 21 bases between them. This CDR3 contains 15 residues. The V gene's germline CDR1 is SGHDN and CDR2 FVKESK. This CDR3 reads CASSLRRGARSEAFF. In DNA form, the CDR3 reads TGTGCCAGCAGTCTCAGGAGAGGGGCGCGGAGTGAAGCTTTCTTT.

The rearrangement joins TRBV6-6 to TRBJ2-6; D is undetermined. CDR1 MNHNY and CDR2 SVGAGI come from the germline V gene (reference sequence). V dropped 8 bases and J dropped 6 bases, with 8 bases sitting between them. This CDR3 spans 12 amino acids. CDR3 DNA: TGTGCCAGCGCGCCGGAGGCCAACGTCCTGACTTTC. It encodes CASAPEANVLTF.

The chain employs TRBV20-1 and TRBJ1-5, with a weak D call TRBD1 (5 bases). V dropped 6 bases and J dropped 1 base, with 13 bases sitting between them. Germline-derived CDR1 and CDR2 are DFQATT and SNEGSKA (reference sequence). This CDR3 has 14 amino acids. The CDR3, as DNA: TGCAGTGCCCTGGGGCTAATAAGCAATCAGCCCCAGCATTTT. Translating gives CSALGLISNQPQHF.

This clonotype was seen a handful of times. The chain carries TRBV4-3 and TRBJ2-2; TRBD2 matches 11 bases. Germline V CDR1 and CDR2: LGHNA, YSLEER. After removal of 0 bases from V and 8 bases from J, the junction contained 11 bases not matched to a gene. CDR3 length: 18 amino acids. This CDR3 is CASSQDSASGGWQGELFF. CDR3 nucleotides: TGCGCCAGCAGCCAAGATTCGGCTAGCGGGGGGTGGCAGGGGGAGCTGTTTTTT.

This chain links TRBV6-4 with TRBJ2-3; the D is unclear. Germline V gene lookup returns CDR1 MRHNA and CDR2 SNTAGT. CDR3 length: 12 amino acids. V gave up 3 bases and J gave up 7 bases, with 8 bases separating them. CDR3 protein: CASSETGYTQYF. The CDR3 coding sequence is TGTGCCAGCAGTGAGACGGGCTATACGCAGTATTTT.

This clonotype came up many times. V gene TRBV6-5 combines with J gene TRBJ1-1; D is undetermined. CDR3 length equals 14 residues. Germline V lookup: CDR1 MNHEY, CDR2 SVGAGI. V lost 3 bases, J lost 6 bases, and 14 bases lay in between. In nucleotides, the CDR3 is TGTGCCAGCAGTTATTGGGATGGTGACGCTGAAGCTTTCTTT. As protein: CASSYWDGDAEAFF.

V gene TRBV5-6 combines with J gene TRBJ2-2; 8 nucleotides match TRBD1. V was pared by 6 bases and J by 9 bases, with 13 bases of the junction left unmatched. There are 15 residues in the CDR3. Looked up from germline, CDR1 is SGHDT and CDR2 is YYEEEE. Here the CDR3 DNA reads TGTGCCAGCAAACACCGGGACAGGCCTGCAAGGGAGCTGTTTTTT. As protein: CASKHRDRPARELFF.

The chain carries TRBV7-3 and TRBJ2-2, with 9 bases aligning to TRBD2. The CDR3 is 16 residues long. Germline CDR1 is SGHTA and CDR2 is FQGTGA. V shed 4 bases, J shed 5 bases, and the junction held 8 bases outside the gene matches. The CDR3 is CASSSFSGGRTGELFF. The CDR3 DNA reads as TGTGCCAGCAGCTCCTTTAGCGGGGGAAGGACCGGGGAGCTGTTTTTT.